A selection of T cell receptor beta chains follows, all from one sample in a study of blood T cell repertoires in COVID-19. Libraries were prepared by immunoSEQ multiplex PCR; TCRdb keeps only in-frame clonotypes and omits some of them. This sample has some 75,000 clones, with around 80% found just once. The material sequenced was peripheral blood. The receptors shown here come from a man aged 50-60 years with COVID-19, enrolled during active disease. The CDR3 runs from the conserved cysteine through the conserved F or W. Fields, in order: V gene, D gene, clone size, J gene, CDR3 DNA, CDR3 protein. D genes are given only for firm matches. The size field is filled for only some rows; it gives once, few, many or a size class.

V gene: TRBV18; D gene: TRBD1; clone size: -; J gene: TRBJ1-4; CDR3 DNA: TGTGCCAGCTCACCACCGGGACAGGGAGTTCGGGAAAAACTGTTTTTT; CDR3 protein: CASSPPGQGVREKLFF
V gene: TRBV6-5; D gene: TRBD1; clone size: -; J gene: TRBJ1-1; CDR3 DNA: TGTGCCAGCAGATTGACAGGGGTCAGTGAAGATTTCTTT; CDR3 protein: CASRLTGVSEDFF
V gene: TRBV9; D gene: TRBD1; clone size: -; J gene: TRBJ1-6; CDR3 DNA: TGTGCCAGCAGCGTATCACAGGGGGGTTCACCCCTCCACTTT; CDR3 protein: CASSVSQGGSPLHF
V gene: TRBV3-1/TRBV3-2; D gene: -; clone size: -; J gene: TRBJ1-5; CDR3 DNA: TGTGCCAGCAGCCAGGGGCCTGATCAGCCCCAGCATTTT; CDR3 protein: CASSQGPDQPQHF
V gene: TRBV3-1/TRBV3-2; D gene: -; clone size: -; J gene: TRBJ1-1; CDR3 DNA: TGTGCCAGCAGCCAAGGACGGGGTCGGACTGAAGCTTTCTTT; CDR3 protein: CASSQGRGRTEAFF
V gene: TRBV4-2; D gene: -; clone size: once; J gene: TRBJ1-2; CDR3 DNA: TGTGCCAGCAGCCAAGATCGGGCTAACCGGGACTTCTCGTATGGCTACACCTTC; CDR3 protein: CASSQDRANRDFSYGYTF
V gene: TRBV9; D gene: -; clone size: -; J gene: TRBJ1-5; CDR3 DNA: TGTGCCAGCAGCGTAGAGCCGGGGGGTTGGCCCCAGCATTTT; CDR3 protein: CASSVEPGGWPQHF
V gene: TRBV6-1; D gene: -; clone size: -; J gene: TRBJ1-4; CDR3 DNA: TGTGCCAGCAGTGAAGCCCCCGTACAGGGCTTTAGAAAACTGTTTTTT; CDR3 protein: CASSEAPVQGFRKLFF
V gene: TRBV7-9; D gene: TRBD1; clone size: -; J gene: TRBJ2-7; CDR3 DNA: TGTGCCAGCACAGTAACAGGGGGCGAGACCTACGAGCAGTACTTC; CDR3 protein: CASTVTGGETYEQYF
V gene: TRBV5-4; D gene: TRBD2; clone size: -; J gene: TRBJ2-1; CDR3 DNA: TGTGCCAGCAGCTATGGGGGGGGGATCGTAGACAAGCAGTTCTTC; CDR3 protein: CASSYGGGIVDKQFF
V gene: TRBV19; D gene: TRBD1; clone size: few; J gene: TRBJ2-7; CDR3 DNA: TGTGCCGTTCAACAGGGGGCCCATGGCGAGCAGTACTTC; CDR3 protein: CAVQQGAHGEQYF
V gene: TRBV13; D gene: TRBD1; clone size: once; J gene: TRBJ2-7; CDR3 DNA: TGTGCCAGCAGCGCATGGACAGGCTACGAGCAGTACTTC; CDR3 protein: CASSAWTGYEQYF
V gene: TRBV10-3; D gene: -; clone size: few; J gene: TRBJ2-3; CDR3 DNA: TGTGCCATCAGTGCCCGCATAGGCGGGGTGAGTACAGATACGCAGTATTTT; CDR3 protein: CAISARIGGVSTDTQYF
V gene: TRBV24-1; D gene: TRBD1; clone size: -; J gene: TRBJ2-7; CDR3 DNA: TGTGCCACCAGTGAGCCGGGACAGGGGGCTGGCGAGCAGTACTTC; CDR3 protein: CATSEPGQGAGEQYF
V gene: TRBV12-2; D gene: -; clone size: many; J gene: TRBJ2-2; CDR3 DNA: TGTGCAAGTCGCCCCTCGACAGGGTGGGCCGGGGAGCTGTTTTTT; CDR3 protein: CASRPSTGWAGELFF
V gene: TRBV28; D gene: -; clone size: once; J gene: TRBJ1-4; CDR3 DNA: TGTGCCAGCAATTCACAGGATGCAACTAATGAAAAACTGTTTTTT; CDR3 protein: CASNSQDATNEKLFF
V gene: TRBV28; D gene: -; clone size: few; J gene: TRBJ2-1; CDR3 DNA: TGTGCCAGCAGTTCGCGGGGTCATGAGCAGTTCTTC; CDR3 protein: CASSSRGHEQFF
V gene: TRBV24-1; D gene: TRBD1; clone size: -; J gene: TRBJ2-2; CDR3 DNA: TGTGCCACCAGTGATTTCCCAAGGGGGCGGTTGACCGGGGAGCTGTTTTTT; CDR3 protein: CATSDFPRGRLTGELFF
V gene: TRBV19; D gene: -; clone size: many; J gene: TRBJ2-7; CDR3 DNA: TGTGCCAGTAGTACCTTCGGACAGTCCCCCCTCTACGAGCAGTACTTC; CDR3 protein: CASSTFGQSPLYEQYF
V gene: TRBV4-2; D gene: -; clone size: -; J gene: TRBJ2-3; CDR3 DNA: TGTGCCAGCAGCCAAAGCTGGGGGGGCACAGATACGCAGTATTTT; CDR3 protein: CASSQSWGGTDTQYF
V gene: TRBV19; D gene: -; clone size: -; J gene: TRBJ1-2; CDR3 DNA: TGTGCCAGCAGACAGGAGACCTCTTCTAACTATGGCTACACCTTC; CDR3 protein: CASRQETSSNYGYTF
V gene: TRBV5-6; D gene: TRBD1; clone size: -; J gene: TRBJ1-1; CDR3 DNA: TGTGCCAGCAGCTTTATTGACAGGGCACCTGAAGCTTTCTTT; CDR3 protein: CASSFIDRAPEAFF
V gene: TRBV30; D gene: -; clone size: -; J gene: TRBJ1-2; CDR3 DNA: TGTGCCTGGAGTGCCTCGGACTATGGCTACACCTTC; CDR3 protein: CAWSASDYGYTF
V gene: TRBV5-1; D gene: TRBD1; clone size: -; J gene: TRBJ2-1; CDR3 DNA: TGCGCCAGCAGCTGGATGGGACAGGAGGACAATGAGCAGTTCTTC; CDR3 protein: CASSWMGQEDNEQFF
V gene: TRBV4-1; D gene: -; clone size: once; J gene: TRBJ2-7; CDR3 DNA: TGCGCCAGCAGCCCCCAACAGGACAGCCTCTCCTACGAGCAGTACTTC; CDR3 protein: CASSPQQDSLSYEQYF
V gene: TRBV30; D gene: -; clone size: -; J gene: TRBJ1-5; CDR3 DNA: TGTGCCTGGAGAGGTGGGGAGGATCAGCCCCAGCATTTT; CDR3 protein: CAWRGGEDQPQHF